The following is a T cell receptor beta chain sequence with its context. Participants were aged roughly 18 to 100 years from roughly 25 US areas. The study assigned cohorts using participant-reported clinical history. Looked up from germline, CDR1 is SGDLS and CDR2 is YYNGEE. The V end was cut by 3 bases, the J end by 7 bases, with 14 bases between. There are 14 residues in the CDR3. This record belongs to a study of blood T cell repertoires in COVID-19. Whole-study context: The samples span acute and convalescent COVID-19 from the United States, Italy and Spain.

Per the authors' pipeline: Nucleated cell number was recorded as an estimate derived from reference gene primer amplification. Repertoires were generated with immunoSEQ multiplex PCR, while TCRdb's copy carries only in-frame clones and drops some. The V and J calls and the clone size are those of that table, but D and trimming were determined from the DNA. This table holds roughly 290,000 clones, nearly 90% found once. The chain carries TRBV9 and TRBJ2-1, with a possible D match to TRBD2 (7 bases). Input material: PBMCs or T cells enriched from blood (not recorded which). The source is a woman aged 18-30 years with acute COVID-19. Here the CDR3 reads CASSERDIRNEQFF. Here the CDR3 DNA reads TGTGCCAGCAGCGAGCGGGACATTCGAAATGAGCAGTTCTTC.